This TCR beta chain was found in a study of T-cell memory formation after mild COVID-19. The CDR3 runs 14 residues. Trimming took 5 bases from V and 7 from J, leaving 18 bases between them. CDR1 is SGHRS and CDR2 is YFSETQ in the germline V gene. With regard to this clonotype: What it binds is not known.

Study-wide results and caveats: Contracting clones from day 15 to 85 had balanced CD4/CD8; later expanders favoured CD4+. CM and EM subsets held most contracting CD4+ clones; EMRA held CD8+ ones.

TCRdb re-called the 5' RACE reads with MiXCR, one entry per CDR3 protein. The sample holds a few hundred thousand distinct CDR3 sequences, under 20% seen once. The chain couples TRBV5-1 to TRBJ2-5; D possibly matches TRBD1 or TRBD2 (5 bases each). Sequencing was done on a sample of PBMCs or a T cell subset sorted from them (not recorded which). This TCR was recovered from a man between 18 and 35 years old who had mild COVID-19 (a few samples of this study predate the infection). Cell type and time point are not known. The CDR3 spells CASRPGRIVATQYF. For the CDR3, the DNA is TGCGCCAGCAGGCCGGGACGGATTGTGGCGACCCAGTACTTC.